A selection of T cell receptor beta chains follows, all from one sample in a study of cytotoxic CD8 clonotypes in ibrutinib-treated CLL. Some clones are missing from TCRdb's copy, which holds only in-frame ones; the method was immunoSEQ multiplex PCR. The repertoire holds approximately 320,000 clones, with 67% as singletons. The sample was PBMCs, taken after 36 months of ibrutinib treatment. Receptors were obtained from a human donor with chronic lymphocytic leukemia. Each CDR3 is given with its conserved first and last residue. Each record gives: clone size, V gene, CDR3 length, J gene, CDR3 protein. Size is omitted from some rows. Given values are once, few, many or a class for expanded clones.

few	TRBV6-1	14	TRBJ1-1	CASSWGRVGTEAFF
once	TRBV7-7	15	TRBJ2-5	CASSLALGDGETQYF
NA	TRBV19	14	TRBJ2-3	CASSIGGLPDTQYF
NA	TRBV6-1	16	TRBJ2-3	CASSDIAGGLPDTQYF
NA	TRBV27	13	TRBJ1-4	CASSSIANEKLFF
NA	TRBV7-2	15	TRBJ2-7	CASRYTSGQKYEQYF
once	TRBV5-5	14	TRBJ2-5	CASSLVTVQETQYF
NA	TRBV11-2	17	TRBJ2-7	CASSQSWTSGRSYEQYF
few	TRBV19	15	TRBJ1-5	CASSSRTGGNQPQHF
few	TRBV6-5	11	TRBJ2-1	CASSILNEQFF
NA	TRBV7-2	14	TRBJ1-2	CASSLPRGRFGYTF
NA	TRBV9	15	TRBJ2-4	CASSAGWVGRNIQYF
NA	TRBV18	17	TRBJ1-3	CASSPLDREAAGNTIYF
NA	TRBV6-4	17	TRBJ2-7	CASSDAAGLVGSYEQYF
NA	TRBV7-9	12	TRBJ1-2	CASSLGVGGYTF
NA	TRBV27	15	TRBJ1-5	CASSFYSGSNQPQHF
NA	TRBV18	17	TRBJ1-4	CASSPPTDRATNEKLFF
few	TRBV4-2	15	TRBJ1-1	CASSQGYAGRTEAFF
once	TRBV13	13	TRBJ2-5	CASSSRGSETQYF
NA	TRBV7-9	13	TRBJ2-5	CASSFSSGETQYF
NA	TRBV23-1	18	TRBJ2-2	CASSHPDDKWPNTGELFF
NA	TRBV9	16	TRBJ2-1	CASSVALAGGSNEQFF
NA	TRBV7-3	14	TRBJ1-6	CASSETGGPSPLHF
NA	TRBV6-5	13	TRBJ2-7	CASSRDWIYEQYF
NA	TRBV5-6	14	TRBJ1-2	CASSTGQADYGYTF